This T cell receptor beta chain was identified in a study of control samples from healthy donors and cancer patients. Trimming stripped 3 bases from V and 6 bases from J, with 9 bases between. Germline values: CDR1 MNHEY, CDR2 SMNVEV (reference sequence). The CDR3 is 13 amino acids. Assay used: immunoSEQ multiplex PCR; TCRdb lists only in-frame clones, some missing. The data hold approximately 140,000 clones, with approximately 94% observed a single time. This TCR was recovered from a man aged 18 to 30 in good health. The J gene is TRBJ1-5, the V gene TRBV27, with D uncertain. Sequenced: blood. The CDR3 here is CASSFGSSQPQHF. CDR3 bases: TGTGCCAGCAGTTTCGGATCGAGTCAGCCCCAGCATTTT.